The 29 T cell receptor beta chains below come from one sample, sequenced in a study of blood T cells in healthy people across ages. A J-beta primer mix and a sample-barcoded 5' primer were used in a second PCR of about 7 to 11 cycles. TCRdb reprocessed the 5' RACE reads with MiXCR, giving one entry per CDR3 protein. The table lists roughly 1,700,000 distinct CDR3 sequences, 28% of them singletons, with less than 9.5% in the top ten. Sequencing was carried out using blood. These receptor sequences come from a woman aged 25 to 39 in good health.

Many counts were recorded for this clonotype. This chain connects TRBV20-1 to TRBJ2-1, with 11 bases lining up with TRBD2. Trimming cost V 4 bases and J 8 bases; bases outside gene matches: 7. Looked up from germline, CDR1 is DFQATT and CDR2 is SNEGSKA (reference sequence). The CDR3 consists of 14 residues. Here the CDR3 DNA reads TGCAGTGCTATAGCGGGAGGGCTCCCCGATGAGCAGTTCTTC. Protein: CSAIAGGLPDEQFF.

With regard to this clonotype: Possible read error: a much larger clone is one base away. In DNA form, the CDR3 reads TGTGTCAGCAGCGTTGGGACAGGGGCCCCAGAGACCCAGTACTTC. Its translation is CVSSVGTGAPETQYF. The chain has TRBV7-7 and TRBJ2-5; 10 bases align to TRBD1. Germline V gene sequence: CDR1 SSHAT, CDR2 FNYEAQ (reference sequence). The CDR3 sequence is 15 residues long.

The chain has TRBV6-6 and TRBJ1-1; no definite D call. From germline, CDR1 is MNHNY and CDR2 SVGAGI (reference sequence). V was clipped by 5 bases and J by 5 bases, with 12 bases between them. The CDR3 sequence is 13 residues long. As DNA, the CDR3 is TGTGCCAGCAGTACGGGCAGACCAACTGAAGCTTTCTTT. Its protein product is CASSTGRPTEAFF.

This clonotype was recorded at least ten times. This chain uses TRBV29-1 with TRBJ1-2; D is ambiguous. The CDR3 covers 13 residues. Trimming removed 5 bases from V and 3 bases from J, with 13 bases in between. Per germline, CDR1 SQVTM and CDR2 ANQGSEA. CDR3 coding DNA: TGCAGCGTTCAAGTCAGCCTTGACTATGGCTACACCTTC. It yields the protein CSVQVSLDYGYTF.

This clonotype was detected ten times or more. At one end, the junction sequence differs from germline, possibly due to a read error. The gene calls are TRBV5-1 and TRBJ1-1; maybe TRBD1 (5 bases). This CDR3 is built from 13 residues. The V gene's germline CDR1 is SGHRS and CDR2 YFSETQ. CDR3 sequence (DNA): TGTGCCAGCAGCTTGACAGCGAACACTGAAGCTTTCTTT. It encodes CASSLTANTEAFF.

The chain combines TRBV4-3 with TRBJ2-2; D might be TRBD2 (6 bases). Germline lookup yields CDR1 LGHNA and CDR2 YSLEER. Trimming removed 1 base from V and 1 base from J, with 16 bases in between. This CDR3 is built from 18 residues. In DNA, the CDR3 is TGCGCCAGCAGCCAAGGGGGGGAAGGGCAGGTGAACACCGGGGAGCTGTTTTTT. Translation: CASSQGGEGQVNTGELFF.

Only a few counts were recorded for this clonotype. The V and J genes are TRBV27 and TRBJ2-7; D not certain. The V gene lost 2 bases and the J gene lost 5 bases, with 16 bases spanning the gap. The CDR3 runs 15 residues. Germline values: CDR1 MNHEY, CDR2 SMNVEV (reference sequence). The CDR3 nucleotides are TGTGCCAGCAGTTTAAGTGTCGAGCTTTCCAACGAGCAGTACTTC. It yields the protein CASSLSVELSNEQYF.

This chain links TRBV7-2 with TRBJ1-2; D not certain. From germline, CDR1 is SGHTA and CDR2 FQGNSA. V was trimmed by 4 bases and J by 4 bases, leaving 16 bases between them. CDR3 length: 15 residues. CDR3 DNA: TGTGCCAGCAGCTCCCGCGTTAGGGAGGGCTATGGCTACACCTTC. Its translation: CASSSRVREGYGYTF.

V is TRBV29-1 and J is TRBJ1-4; D unclear. The CDR3 extends over 13 amino acids. The V gene lost 4 bases and the J gene lost 4 bases, with 10 bases spanning the gap. The germline V gene encodes CDR1 SQVTM and CDR2 ANQGSEA. As DNA, the CDR3 is TGCAGCGTTGCGATGGGGAATAATGAAAAACTGTTTTTT. This encodes CSVAMGNNEKLFF. The full variable domain, in which reference TRBV29-1 and TRBJ1-4 provide the parts outside the CDR3, is SAVISQKPSRDICQRGTSLTIQCQVDSQVTMMFWYRQQPGQSLTLIATANQGSEATYESGFVIDKFPISRPNLTFSTLTVSNMSPEDSSIYLCSVAMGNNEKLFFGSGTQLSVL.

The rearrangement joins TRBV5-1 to TRBJ1-1; no definite D call. In germline, CDR1 is SGHRS, CDR2 YFSETQ. Trimming took 4 bases from V and 1 from J, leaving 5 bases between them. The CDR3 contains 12 residues. Written as DNA, the CDR3 is TGCGCCAGCAGCACAGAGAACACTGAAGCTTTCTTT. As protein: CASSTENTEAFF. Looking up the rest from reference TRBV5-1 and TRBJ1-1 gives the full variable domain: KAGVTQTPRYLIKTRGQQVTLSCSPISGHRSVSWYQQTPGQGLQFLFEYFSETQRNKGNFPGRFSGRQFSNSRSEMNVSTLELGDSALYLCASSTENTEAFFGQGTRLTVV.

This clonotype was counted many times. As DNA, the CDR3 is TGTGCCAGCAGCTTAGCTGGGGCGGGGAGCGAGCAGTACTTC. It translates to CASSLAGAGSEQYF. V gene TRBV7-6 combines with J gene TRBJ2-7; D possibly corresponds to TRBD2 (6 bases). Germline values: CDR1 SGHVS, CDR2 FNYEAQ. This CDR3 comprises 14 residues. Trimming stripped 0 bases from V and 6 bases from J, with 12 bases between.

For this clonotype: A much larger clone differs from this one at a single base, so this may be a read error. The rearrangement joins TRBV12-3 or TRBV12-4 to TRBJ2-4; D is perhaps TRBD2 (6 bases). There are 17 residues in the CDR3. V lost 9 bases, J lost 3 bases, and 24 bases lay in between. In nucleotides, the CDR3 is TGTGCCAGTCTTGGGCGGAGGGACGACTTTGGCAAAAACATTCAGTACTTC. It is translated as CASLGRRDDFGKNIQYF.

There are a few counts of this clonotype. The chain uses TRBV14 and TRBJ1-4, with D possibly matching TRBD1 (6 bases). This CDR3 is 13 amino acids long. Trimming removed 1 base at V and 10 bases at J, with 10 bases between. Germline V gene data show CDR1 as SGHDN and CDR2 as FVKESK. The DNA of the CDR3 is TGTGCCAGCAGCCAAGTTGGACAGCTAAAACTGTTTTTT. Translated: CASSQVGQLKLFF.

The rearrangement joins TRBV10-3 to TRBJ2-6, with a tentative D call TRBD1 (6 bases). Looked up from germline, CDR1 is ENHRY and CDR2 is SYGVKD. V lost 6 bases and J lost 4, with 10 bases in between. This CDR3 has 14 residues. CDR3: CAIRQGAGANVLTF. CDR3 in DNA: TGTGCCATCAGACAGGGAGCCGGGGCCAACGTCCTGACTTTC.

The J gene is TRBJ1-2, the V gene TRBV15, with D perhaps matching TRBD1 (6 bases). The ends were cut back, 2 bases at V and 5 bases at J, with 15 bases in the middle. The V gene's germline CDR1 is LNHNV and CDR2 YYDKDF (reference sequence). This CDR3 spans 15 amino acids. This CDR3 is CATSRSSGTPYGYTF. DNA of the CDR3: TGTGCCACCAGCAGATCGTCCGGGACACCTTATGGCTACACCTTC.

This clonotype was counted ten times or more. The chain joins TRBV7-2 to TRBJ2-1; no clear D gene. The CDR3 is 13 amino acids. Germline V lookup: CDR1 SGHTA, CDR2 FQGNSA. Trimming cost V 4 bases and J 8 bases, with 12 bases left between them. The CDR3 DNA follows: TGTGCCAGCAGCTCCGGACCGTGGGATGAGCAGTTCTTC. The encoded protein is CASSSGPWDEQFF.

The sample holds a few counts of this clonotype. The chain carries TRBV7-3 and TRBJ2-3; D is uncertain. Germline V gene sequence: CDR1 SGHTA, CDR2 FQGTGA. The CDR3 extends over 13 amino acids. V was shortened by 3 bases and J by 5 bases, with 9 bases between the two germline ends. The CDR3 protein is CASSFTDGDTQYF. The CDR3 DNA follows: TGTGCCAGCAGCTTTACTGACGGAGATACGCAGTATTTT.

The chain links TRBV9 to TRBJ2-7; 10 nucleotides align to TRBD1. The V gene end was trimmed by 2 bases and the J gene end by 7 bases; junction bases not matched to a gene: 3. Germline loops: CDR1 SGDLS, CDR2 YYNGEE. The CDR3 covers 13 residues. The CDR3 loop is CASSVGQGNEQYF. Written as DNA, the CDR3 is TGTGCCAGCAGCGTGGGACAGGGGAATGAGCAGTACTTC.

This chain's CDR3 is CASSQDQGIIGTDTQYF. CDR3 in DNA: TGTGCCAGCAGCCAAGACCAAGGCATCATCGGCACAGATACGCAGTATTTT. The chain has TRBV3-1 and TRBJ2-3, with D hard to call. CDR3 length: 17 amino acids. Germline values: CDR1 LGHDT, CDR2 YNNKEL (reference sequence). V was shortened by 0 bases and J by 1 base, with 14 bases between the two germline ends.

A remark on this clonotype: A much larger clone lies one base from this, so it may be a read error. The rearrangement joins TRBV12-5 to TRBJ2-7, with 10 bases aligning to TRBD2. This CDR3 has 15 residues. J gave up 7 bases and V 5 bases, and 11 bases lay outside the gene matches. Germline CDR1 reads LGHNT; CDR2 reads FRNRAP. The CDR3 nucleotides are TGTGCTAGTGGTGCGAGCGGGAGGGCGGACAATGAGCAGTACTTC. Translating gives CASGASGRADNEQYF.

As concerns this clonotype: A much larger clonotype is one base distant, so this may be a read error. The V call is TRBV7-2, the J call TRBJ1-2; TRBD1 agrees at 7 bases. This CDR3 spans 12 amino acids. The V segment lost 8 bases and the J segment 1 base; nucleotides outside the gene matches: 1. Germline CDR1 and CDR2: SGHTA and FQGNSA. The CDR3, as DNA: TGTGCCAGCGCAGGGGGTAACTATGGCTACACCTTC. Amino acids: CASAGGNYGYTF.

The sample holds a few counts of this clonotype. V usage is TRBV30 and J usage is TRBJ2-7; 7 nucleotides align to TRBD2. The CDR3 has 13 residues. Germline V CDR1 and CDR2: GTSNPN, SVGIG (reference sequence). With 8 bases clipped from V and 0 bases from J, the junction kept 7 bases outside the gene matches. The CDR3, as DNA: TGTGCCGGAGCCGGGGGGAGCTCCTACGAGCAGTACTTC. Protein product: CAGAGGSSYEQYF.

The V call is TRBV12-3 or TRBV12-4, the J call TRBJ1-5; D is unclear. Trimming shortened V by 7 bases and J by 7 bases, and 17 bases separated the two germline ends. CDR3 length: 14 residues. This CDR3 reads CASNLMGPRQPQHF. The CDR3 DNA reads as TGTGCCAGCAATCTCATGGGCCCCAGGCAGCCCCAGCATTTT.

This clonotype showed up just a few times. The chain employs TRBV2 and TRBJ2-1, with unresolved D. Germline V gives CDR1 SNHLY, CDR2 FYNNEI. V was pared by 2 bases and J by 2 bases, with 10 bases between. The CDR3 sequence is 15 residues long. The CDR3 sequence: CASSELSIPYNEQFF. The CDR3 coding sequence is TGTGCCAGCAGTGAACTTAGCATCCCCTACAATGAGCAGTTCTTC.

This clonotype has more than one count but fewer than ten. J is TRBJ2-5 and V is TRBV7-2; 9 nucleotides agree with TRBD1. CDR1 is SGHTA, CDR2 FQGNSA, per germline. The CDR3 spans 16 residues. Germline trimming cut 5 bases from V and 11 bases from J; bases unmatched to any gene: 18. CDR3 coding DNA: TGTGCCAGCAGCCGTCTAACAGGGGGCGTCTCCTACGGGCAGTACTTC. Amino acids: CASSRLTGGVSYGQYF.

On this clonotype: An end of the junction differs from the germline gene, which may be a read error. The V gene is TRBV6-5, the J gene TRBJ1-1; TRBD1 might be the D (6 bases). Germline loops: CDR1 MNHEY, CDR2 SVGAGI. This CDR3 is 13 amino acids long. The CDR3 DNA is TGTGCCGGCAGCCGCCTCGGGACATCTGAAGCTTTCTTT. Protein product: CAGSRLGTSEAFF.

The table lists this clonotype with a few counts. J is TRBJ2-7 and V is TRBV5-1; 7 bases line up with TRBD2. Germline V lookup: CDR1 SGHRS, CDR2 YFSETQ. Trimming took 0 bases from V and 4 from J; bases not matched to a gene: 7. CDR3 size: 15 residues. The CDR3 DNA is TGCGCCAGCAGCTTGGTGGCTAGCGGAATTTACGAGCAGTACTTC. Translation: CASSLVASGIYEQYF.

The chain joins TRBV29-1 to TRBJ1-2; D is ambiguous. Per the germline V gene, CDR1 is SQVTM and CDR2 is ANQGSEA. This CDR3 is built from 12 residues. Trimming shortened V by 7 bases and J by 6 bases, and 15 bases separated the two germline ends. CDR3: CSGWETLNGYTF. DNA for the CDR3: TGCAGCGGATGGGAGACCCTTAATGGCTACACCTTC.

This chain connects TRBV6-4 to TRBJ2-2; no definite D call. The germline V gene encodes CDR1 MRHNA and CDR2 SNTAGT. The ends were cut back, 2 bases at V and 6 bases at J, with 7 bases in the middle. The CDR3 runs 13 residues. CDR3 in DNA: TGTGCCAGCAGTGACGGTTCTCCCGGGGAGCTGTTTTTT. It is translated as CASSDGSPGELFF.